Detailed here is one T cell receptor (beta chain). What it binds is unknown. These data originate in a study of OX40 agonist ivuxolimab in advanced cancers. Profiling relied on immunoSEQ multiplex PCR, and the TCRdb table lists in-frame clones only, not all of them. Seen here are around 40,000 clones, 75% to 90% observed once, and the top ten hold 0.5% to 0.65%. Trimming left V 3 bases short and J 7 bases short, with 15 bases between. This CDR3 spans 14 amino acids. CDR1 and CDR2 (germline): SGHAT, FQNNGV. Study-level points and caveats: Undetermined was the antigen specificity of the expanded peripheral T cells.

This clonotype was sampled from an adult with an advanced solid tumor such as melanoma, head and neck, liver or kidney cancer. The chain combines TRBV11-2 with TRBJ2-5; tentatively, D is TRBD2 (5 bases). Sequenced material: CD4+ or CD8+ T cells sorted from blood, taken in a trial of the OX40 agonist ivuxolimab. The CDR3 spells CASSFVGSAGTQYF. CDR3 sequence (DNA): TGTGCCAGCAGCTTTGTGGGCTCCGCGGGGACCCAGTACTTC.